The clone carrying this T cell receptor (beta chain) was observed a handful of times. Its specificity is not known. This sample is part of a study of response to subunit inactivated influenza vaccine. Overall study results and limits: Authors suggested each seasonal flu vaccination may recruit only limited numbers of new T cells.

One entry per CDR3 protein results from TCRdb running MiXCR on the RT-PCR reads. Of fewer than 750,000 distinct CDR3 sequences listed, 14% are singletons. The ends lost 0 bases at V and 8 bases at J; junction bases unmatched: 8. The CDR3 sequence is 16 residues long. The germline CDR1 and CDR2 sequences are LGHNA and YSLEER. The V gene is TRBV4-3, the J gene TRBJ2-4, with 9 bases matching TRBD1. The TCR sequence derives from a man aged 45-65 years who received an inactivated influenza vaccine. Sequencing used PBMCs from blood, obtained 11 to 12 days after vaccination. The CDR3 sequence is CASSQEIIGQGYIQYF. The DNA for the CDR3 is TGCGCCAGCAGCCAAGAAATTATCGGACAGGGGTACATTCAGTACTTC.